The entry below gives a single T cell receptor beta chain sequence along with its context. Antigen specificity is unknown. The table came from immunoSEQ multiplex PCR; TCRdb's copy has only in-frame clones and leaves some out. The data hold hundreds of thousands of clones, with around 78% observed a single time. The data derive from a study of shared clonotypes between healthy human individuals. The CDR3 runs to 16 residues. CDR1 is MNHEY and CDR2 is SMNVEV in the germline V gene (reference sequence). The V and J ends lost 6 bases and 8 bases respectively, with 25 bases between them. Study outcomes and limitations: Unshared clonotypes carried lower generation probabilities than those common to all four donors. Investigators collected only blood, and repertoires in tissues likely differ. Naive CD4 clonotype sharing across a few donors was 4% to 5%.

This receptor was identified in a woman aged 25 to 39 in good health. Sequencing input: memory CD4+ T cells sorted from blood. Regarding subset: CD45RA-negative fraction. This chain joins TRBV27 and TRBJ1-2; D is perhaps TRBD1 (5 bases). CDR3 sequence (DNA): TGTGCCAGCAGCCTAGACAGCAATATCGGAGGCAGGGGCTACACCTTC. Translation: CASSLDSNIGGRGYTF.